The clone carrying this T cell receptor beta chain was recorded a few times. The antigen remains undetermined. These data come from a study of cytomegalovirus exposure and HLA in healthy donors. The study, taken as a whole, reports: Among donors in an Asian-associated ancestry cluster, a later analysis reportedly found fewer N-insertions than the roughly 610-donor mean. An analysis done earlier found most TCR beta V segments productive about 87% or about 30% of the time.

Nominally healthy donors provided the samples, though records likely missed some immune exposures. CDR3 size: 17 residues. J gave up 6 bases and V 6 bases, and 13 bases lay outside the gene matches. Germline V gene sequence: CDR1 MNHEY, CDR2 SMNVEV (reference sequence). The PCR used 60 Vbeta and 13 Jbeta primers. Generated by immunoSEQ multiplex PCR, the TCRdb table keeps only in-frame clones and is missing some. In the table there are 100,000 to 150,000 clones, about 15% of which are singletons. The clonotype originates from a female donor in good health and CMV-seropositive. Material for sequencing was PBMCs. This chain uses TRBV27 with TRBJ1-5; 11 bases line up with TRBD1. The CDR3 DNA reads as TGTGCCAGCAGCCGTGGACAGGGGGCGCGTTTAGGTCAGCCCCAGCATTTT. As protein: CASSRGQGARLGQPQHF.